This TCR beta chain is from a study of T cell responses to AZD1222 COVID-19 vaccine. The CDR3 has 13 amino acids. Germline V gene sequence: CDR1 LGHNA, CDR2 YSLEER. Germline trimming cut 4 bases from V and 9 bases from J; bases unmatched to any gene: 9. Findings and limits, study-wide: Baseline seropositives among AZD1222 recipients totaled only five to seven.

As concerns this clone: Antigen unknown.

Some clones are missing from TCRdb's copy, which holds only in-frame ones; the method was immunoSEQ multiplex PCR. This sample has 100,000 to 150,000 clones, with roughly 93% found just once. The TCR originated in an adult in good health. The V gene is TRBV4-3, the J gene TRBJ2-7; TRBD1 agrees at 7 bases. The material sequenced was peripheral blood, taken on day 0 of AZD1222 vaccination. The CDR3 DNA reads TGCGCCAGCAGCCGCGGAAGGACAGGACGGCAGTACTTC. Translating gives CASSRGRTGRQYF.